This T cell receptor (beta chain) was sequenced for a study of early T cells in non-severe SARS-CoV-2 infection. Study summary: Whole-blood bulk RNA, unsorted, was sequenced, and chains were unpaired. The study's findings and limits: VDJdb matching favored anti-spike CD8 responses, missing private and CD4 specificities.

Germline V gene lookup returns CDR1 SGHRS and CDR2 YFSETQ. Trimming took off 4 bases at V and 3 bases at J, with 9 bases between the two ends. This CDR3 has 13 amino acids. As concerns this clonotype: Its target is not known.

Separate cDNA molecules each had unique molecular identifiers attached to them. TCRdb redid the calling of the 5' RACE reads with MiXCR, one entry per CDR3 protein. The sample lists approximately 80,000 distinct CDR3 sequences, about 11% occurring once. The V and J genes are TRBV5-1 and TRBJ2-3; possibly TRBD1 for D (5 bases). The receptor was derived from an adult who was a healthcare worker with PCR-confirmed SARS-CoV-2 infection or an uninfected control (not recorded which). The sample consisted of whole blood, taken at baseline. The CDR3 DNA follows: TGCGCCAGCAGCGGGGCAGTTACAGATACGCAGTATTTT. Translating it yields CASSGAVTDTQYF.